These T cell receptor beta chains were read from a single sample in a study of a mutant IDH1 vaccine in newly diagnosed glioma. Profiling relied on immunoSEQ multiplex PCR, and the TCRdb table lists in-frame clones only, not all of them. The sample holds 55,000 to 70,000 clones, approximately 85% seen once. This specimen was PBMCs, taken from a glioma patient treated with radiotherapy, temozolomide or both. The receptors were sampled from a man aged 50-60 years with glioma. The CDR3 runs from the conserved cysteine through the conserved F or W. A D gene is named only where the DNA matches it firmly. The size entry is marked missing in some rows and otherwise reads once, few, many or a size class.

j_call v_call d_call clone_size cdr3_aa cdr3_nt
TRBJ2-3 TRBV2 - - CASSGGEDTQYF TGTGCCAGCAGTGGGGGGGAAGATACGCAGTATTTT
TRBJ1-5 TRBV19 - - CASSIASNQPQHF TGTGCCAGTAGTATAGCTAGCAATCAGCCCCAGCATTTT
TRBJ1-3 TRBV2 - - CASSERGNTIYF TGTGCCAGCAGTGAAAGGGGAAACACCATATATTTT
TRBJ1-3 TRBV18 - - CASSSKLSGASSGNTIYF TGTGCCAGCTCATCGAAACTCAGCGGAGCGAGCTCTGGAAACACCATATATTTT
TRBJ1-5 TRBV6-5 - - CASSYSDAGQPQHF TGTGCCAGCAGTTACTCGGACGCGGGGCAGCCCCAGCATTTT
TRBJ2-3 TRBV5-1 - - CASSEGPTDTQYF TGCGCCAGCAGTGAGGGGCCCACAGATACGCAGTATTTT
TRBJ1-5 TRBV6-6 - - CASTRPGENQPQHF TGTGCCAGCACTAGACCGGGGGAAAATCAGCCCCAGCATTTT
TRBJ1-5 TRBV5-1 - - CASSLVGGDRPQHF TGCGCCAGCAGCTTGGTCGGAGGGGACCGGCCCCAGCATTTT
TRBJ1-2 TRBV7-9 - - CASTVETNYGYTF TGTGCCAGCACAGTTGAGACTAACTATGGCTACACCTTC
TRBJ2-1 TRBV14 - - CASSQLGFGEQFF TGTGCCAGCAGCCAGCTAGGTTTCGGGGAGCAGTTCTTC
TRBJ1-4 TRBV19 - - CASSATSPTNEKLFF TGTGCCAGTAGTGCGACCAGCCCAACTAATGAAAAACTGTTTTTT
TRBJ2-5 TRBV4-2 - - CASSRDPWETQYF TGTGCCAGCAGCCGAGACCCGTGGGAGACCCAGTACTTC
TRBJ1-1 TRBV2 TRBD1 once CASILQGATEAFF TGTGCCAGCATTCTACAGGGGGCCACTGAAGCTTTCTTT
TRBJ2-1 TRBV29-1 - - CSVDNREQFF TGCAGCGTTGATAATAGGGAGCAGTTCTTC
TRBJ2-1 TRBV5-1 - - CASSEPGDEQFF TGCGCCAGCAGCGAACCGGGGGATGAGCAGTTCTTC
TRBJ1-1 TRBV7-8 - - CASSSRTMNTEAFF TGTGCCAGCAGCTCTCGGACCATGAACACTGAAGCTTTCTTT